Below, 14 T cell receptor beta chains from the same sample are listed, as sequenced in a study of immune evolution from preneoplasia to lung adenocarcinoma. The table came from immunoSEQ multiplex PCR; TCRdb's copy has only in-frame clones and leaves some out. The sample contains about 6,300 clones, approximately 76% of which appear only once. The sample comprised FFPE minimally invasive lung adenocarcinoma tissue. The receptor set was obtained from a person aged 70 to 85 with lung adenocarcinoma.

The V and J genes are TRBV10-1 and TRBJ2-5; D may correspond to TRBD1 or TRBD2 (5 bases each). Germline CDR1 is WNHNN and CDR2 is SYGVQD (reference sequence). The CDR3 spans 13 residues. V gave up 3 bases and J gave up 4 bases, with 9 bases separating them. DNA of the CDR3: TGCGCCAGCAGTGATCGGGGCGCAGAGACCCAGTACTTC. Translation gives CASSDRGAETQYF.

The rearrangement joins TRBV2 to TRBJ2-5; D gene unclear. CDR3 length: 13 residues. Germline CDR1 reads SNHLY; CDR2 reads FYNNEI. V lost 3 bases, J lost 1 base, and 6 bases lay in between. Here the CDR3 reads CASSEDLQETQYF. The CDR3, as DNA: TGTGCCAGCAGTGAGGACCTCCAAGAGACCCAGTACTTC.

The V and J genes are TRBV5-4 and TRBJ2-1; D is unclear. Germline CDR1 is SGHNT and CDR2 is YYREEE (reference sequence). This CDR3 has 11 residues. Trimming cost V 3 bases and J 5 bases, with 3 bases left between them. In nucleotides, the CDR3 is TGTGCCAGCAGCTGGGACAATGAGCAGTTCTTC. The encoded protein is CASSWDNEQFF. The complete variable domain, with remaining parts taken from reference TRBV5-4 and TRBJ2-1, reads ETGVTQSPTHLIKTRGQQVTLRCSSQSGHNTVSWYQQALGQGPQFIFQYYREEENGRGNFPPRFSGLQFPNYSSELNVNALELDDSALYLCASSWDNEQFFGPGTRLTVL.

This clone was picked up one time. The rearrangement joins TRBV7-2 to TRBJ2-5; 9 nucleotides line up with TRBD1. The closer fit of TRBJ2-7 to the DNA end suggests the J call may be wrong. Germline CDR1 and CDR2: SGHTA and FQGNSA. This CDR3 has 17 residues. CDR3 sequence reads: CASSLPGTGTISYEQYF. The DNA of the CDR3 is TGTGCCAGCAGCTTACCCGGGACAGGGACCATCTCCTACGAGCAGTACTTC.

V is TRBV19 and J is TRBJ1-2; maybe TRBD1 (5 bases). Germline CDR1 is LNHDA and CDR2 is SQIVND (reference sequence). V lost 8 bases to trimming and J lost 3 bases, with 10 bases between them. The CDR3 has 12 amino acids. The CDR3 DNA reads TGTGCCAGTGGGAGAGGGGACTATGGCTACACCTTC. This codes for CASGRGDYGYTF.

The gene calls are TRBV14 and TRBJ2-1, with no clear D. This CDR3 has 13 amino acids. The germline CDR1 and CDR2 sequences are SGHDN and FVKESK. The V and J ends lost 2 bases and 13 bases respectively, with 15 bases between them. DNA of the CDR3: TGTGCCAGCAGCCAATCTCCGGGCGGCATCCAGTTCTTC. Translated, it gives CASSQSPGGIQFF. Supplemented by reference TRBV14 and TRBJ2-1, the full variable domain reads EAGVTQFPSHSVIEKGQTVTLRCDPISGHDNLYWYRRVMGKEIKFLLHFVKESKQDESGMPNNRFLAERTGGTYSTLKVQPAELEDSGVYFCASSQSPGGIQFFGPGTRLTVL.

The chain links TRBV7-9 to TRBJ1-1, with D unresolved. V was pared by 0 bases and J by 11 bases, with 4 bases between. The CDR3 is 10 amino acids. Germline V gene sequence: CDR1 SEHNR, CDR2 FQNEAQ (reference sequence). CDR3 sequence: CASSLAGAFF. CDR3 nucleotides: TGTGCCAGCAGCTTAGCGGGGGCTTTCTTT.

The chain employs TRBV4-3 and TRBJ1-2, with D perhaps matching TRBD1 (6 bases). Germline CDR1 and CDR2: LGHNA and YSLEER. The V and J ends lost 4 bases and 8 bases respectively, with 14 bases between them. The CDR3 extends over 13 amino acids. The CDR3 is CASSLQGLSGYTF. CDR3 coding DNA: TGCGCCAGCAGCCTGCAGGGGTTATCGGGCTACACCTTC.

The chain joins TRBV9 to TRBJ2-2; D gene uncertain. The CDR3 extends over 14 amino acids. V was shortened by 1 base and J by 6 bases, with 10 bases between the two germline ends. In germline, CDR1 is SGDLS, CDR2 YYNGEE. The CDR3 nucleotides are TGTGCCAGCAGCGTATCCCAGTTCTCCGGGGAGCTGTTTTTT. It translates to CASSVSQFSGELFF.

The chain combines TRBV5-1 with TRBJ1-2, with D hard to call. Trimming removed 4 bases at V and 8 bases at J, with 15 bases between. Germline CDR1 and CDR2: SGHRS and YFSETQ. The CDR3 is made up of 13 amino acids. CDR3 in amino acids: CASSLQPKRGYTF. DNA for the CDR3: TGCGCCAGCAGCCTCCAGCCAAAGAGGGGCTACACCTTC.

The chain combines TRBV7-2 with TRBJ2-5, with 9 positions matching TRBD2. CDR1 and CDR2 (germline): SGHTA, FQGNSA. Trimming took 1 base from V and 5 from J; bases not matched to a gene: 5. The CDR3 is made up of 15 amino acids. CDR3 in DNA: TGTGCCAGCAGCTTAGGGGCGGGAGGGCCGGAGACCCAGTACTTC. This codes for CASSLGAGGPETQYF.

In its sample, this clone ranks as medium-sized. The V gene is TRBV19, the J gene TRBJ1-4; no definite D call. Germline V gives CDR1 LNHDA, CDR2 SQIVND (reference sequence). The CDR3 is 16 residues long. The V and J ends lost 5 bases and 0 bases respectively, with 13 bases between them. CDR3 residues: CASSPVGAATNEKLFF. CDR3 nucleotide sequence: TGTGCCAGTAGTCCGGTCGGCGCGGCAACTAATGAAAAACTGTTTTTT.

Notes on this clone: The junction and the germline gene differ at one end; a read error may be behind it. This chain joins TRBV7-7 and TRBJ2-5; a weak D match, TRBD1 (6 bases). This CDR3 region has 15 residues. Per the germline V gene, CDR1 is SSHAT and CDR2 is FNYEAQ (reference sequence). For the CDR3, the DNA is TGTGCTAGCAGCTTAGGGGGACCCCAACAAGAGACCCAGTACTTC. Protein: CASSLGGPQQETQYF.

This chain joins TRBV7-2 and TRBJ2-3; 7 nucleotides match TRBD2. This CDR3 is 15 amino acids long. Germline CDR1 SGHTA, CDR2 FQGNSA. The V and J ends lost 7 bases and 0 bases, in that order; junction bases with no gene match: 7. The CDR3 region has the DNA TGTGCCAGCACCCCGGGAGGCGCTAGCACAGATACGCAGTATTTT. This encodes CASTPGGASTDTQYF.